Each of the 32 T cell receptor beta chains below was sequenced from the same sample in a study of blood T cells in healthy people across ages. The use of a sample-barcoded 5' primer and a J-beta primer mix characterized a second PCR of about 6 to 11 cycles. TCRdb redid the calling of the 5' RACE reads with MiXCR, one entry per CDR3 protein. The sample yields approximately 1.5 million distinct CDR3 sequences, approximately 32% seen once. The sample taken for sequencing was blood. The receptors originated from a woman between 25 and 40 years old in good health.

DNA for the CDR3: TGTGCCAGCAGTAGAGATGGACGAAGACCAAGGGAGACCCAGTACTTC. As protein: CASSRDGRRPRETQYF. V and J are TRBV7-3 and TRBJ2-5; the D is unclear. The CDR3 has 16 amino acids. Trimming took 6 bases from V and 5 from J, leaving 22 bases between them. Germline lookup yields CDR1 SGHTA and CDR2 FQGTGA.

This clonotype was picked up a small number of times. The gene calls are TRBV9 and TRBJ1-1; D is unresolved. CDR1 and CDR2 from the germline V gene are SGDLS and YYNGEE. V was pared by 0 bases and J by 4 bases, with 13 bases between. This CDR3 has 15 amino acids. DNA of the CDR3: TGTGCCAGCAGCGTAGTAACAAGCCCGTCCACTGAAGCTTTCTTT. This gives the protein CASSVVTSPSTEAFF. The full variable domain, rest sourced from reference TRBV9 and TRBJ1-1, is DSGVTQTPKHLITATGQRVTLRCSPRSGDLSVYWYQQSLDQGLQFLIQYYNGEERAKGNILERFSAQQFPDLHSELNLSSLELGDSALYFCASSVVTSPSTEAFFGQGTRLTVV.

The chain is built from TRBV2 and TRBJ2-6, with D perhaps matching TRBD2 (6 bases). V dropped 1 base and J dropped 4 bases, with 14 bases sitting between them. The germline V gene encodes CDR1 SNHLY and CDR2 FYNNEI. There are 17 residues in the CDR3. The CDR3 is CASSEVPGGLGANVLTF. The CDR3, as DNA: TGTGCCAGCAGTGAAGTCCCTGGGGGGTTAGGGGCCAACGTCCTGACTTTC.

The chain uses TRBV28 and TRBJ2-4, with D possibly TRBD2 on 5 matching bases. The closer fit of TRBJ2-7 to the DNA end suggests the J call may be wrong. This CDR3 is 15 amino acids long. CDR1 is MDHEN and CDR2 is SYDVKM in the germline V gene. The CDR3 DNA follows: TGTGCCAGCAGTTTAAGTCCTAGCAGCTCCTACGAGCAGTACTTC. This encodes CASSLSPSSSYEQYF.

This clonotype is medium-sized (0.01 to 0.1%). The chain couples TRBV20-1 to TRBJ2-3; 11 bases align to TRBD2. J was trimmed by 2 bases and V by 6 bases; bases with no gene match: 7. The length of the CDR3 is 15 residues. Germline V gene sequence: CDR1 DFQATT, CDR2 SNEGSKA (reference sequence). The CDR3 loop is CSAKPGLADTDTQYF. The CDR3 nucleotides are TGCAGTGCCAAGCCGGGACTAGCGGACACAGATACGCAGTATTTT.

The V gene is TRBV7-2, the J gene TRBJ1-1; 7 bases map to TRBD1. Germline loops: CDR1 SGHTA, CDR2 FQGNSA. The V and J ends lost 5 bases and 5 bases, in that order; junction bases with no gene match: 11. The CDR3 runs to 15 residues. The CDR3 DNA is TGTGCCAGCAGCCACTGGGTAGGGGGCCAAACTGAAGCTTTCTTT. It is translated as CASSHWVGGQTEAFF. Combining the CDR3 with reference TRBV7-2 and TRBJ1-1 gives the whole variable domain GAGVSQSPSNKVTEKGKDVELRCDPISGHTALYWYRQSLGQGLEFLIYFQGNSAPDKSGLPSDRFSAERTGGSVSTLTIQRTQQEDSAVYLCASSHWVGGQTEAFFGQGTRLTVV.

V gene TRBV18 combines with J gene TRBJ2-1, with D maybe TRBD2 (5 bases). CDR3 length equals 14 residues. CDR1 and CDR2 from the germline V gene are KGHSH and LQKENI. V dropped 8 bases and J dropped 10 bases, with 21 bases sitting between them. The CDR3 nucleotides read TGTGCCAGCACAGTCGCGGGTACCTCAGGAGAGCAGTTCTTC. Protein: CASTVAGTSGEQFF.

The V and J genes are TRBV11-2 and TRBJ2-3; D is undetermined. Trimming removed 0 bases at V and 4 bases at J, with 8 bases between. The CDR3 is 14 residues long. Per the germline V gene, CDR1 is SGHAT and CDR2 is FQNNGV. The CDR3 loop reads CASSLEPVSDTQYF. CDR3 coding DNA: TGTGCCAGCAGCTTAGAGCCAGTATCAGATACGCAGTATTTT.

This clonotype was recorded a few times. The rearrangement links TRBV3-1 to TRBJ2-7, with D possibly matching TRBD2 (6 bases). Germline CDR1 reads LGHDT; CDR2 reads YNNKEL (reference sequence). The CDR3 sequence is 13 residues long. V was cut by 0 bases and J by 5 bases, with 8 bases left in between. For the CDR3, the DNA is TGTGCCAGCAGCCAAGATGGCGGGGACGAGCAGTACTTC. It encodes CASSQDGGDEQYF.

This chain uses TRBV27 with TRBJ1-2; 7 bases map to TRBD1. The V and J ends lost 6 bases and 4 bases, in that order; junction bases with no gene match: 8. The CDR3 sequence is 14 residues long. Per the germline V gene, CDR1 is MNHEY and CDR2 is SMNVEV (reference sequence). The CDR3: CASRQTGYGYGYTF. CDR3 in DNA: TGTGCCAGCAGACAGACAGGGTATGGCTATGGCTACACCTTC.

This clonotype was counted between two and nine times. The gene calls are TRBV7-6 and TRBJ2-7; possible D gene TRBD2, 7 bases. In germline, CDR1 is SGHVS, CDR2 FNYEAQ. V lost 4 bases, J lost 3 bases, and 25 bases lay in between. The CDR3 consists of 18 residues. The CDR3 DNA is TGTGCCAGCAGCTCTCCTCCCCGGGGTGAGGGGGACTACTACGAGCAGTACTTC. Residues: CASSSPPRGEGDYYEQYF.

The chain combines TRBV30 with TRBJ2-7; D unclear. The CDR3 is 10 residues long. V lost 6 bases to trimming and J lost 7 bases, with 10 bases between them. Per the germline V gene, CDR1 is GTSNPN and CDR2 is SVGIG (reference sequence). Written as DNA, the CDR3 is TGTGCCTGCAAAGTGGGGGAGCAGTACTTC. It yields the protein CACKVGEQYF.

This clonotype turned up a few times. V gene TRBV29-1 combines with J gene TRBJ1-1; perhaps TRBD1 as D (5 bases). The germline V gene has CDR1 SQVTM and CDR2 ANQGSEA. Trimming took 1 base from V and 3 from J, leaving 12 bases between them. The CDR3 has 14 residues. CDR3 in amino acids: CSVEGPGHHTEAFF. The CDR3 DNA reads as TGCAGCGTTGAAGGTCCAGGACATCACACTGAAGCTTTCTTT.

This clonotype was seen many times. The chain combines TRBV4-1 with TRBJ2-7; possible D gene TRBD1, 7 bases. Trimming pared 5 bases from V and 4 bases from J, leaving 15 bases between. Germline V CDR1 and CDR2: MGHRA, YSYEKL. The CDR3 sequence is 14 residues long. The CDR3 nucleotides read TGCGCCAGCAGCACTGGAGGGGGCAGGTACGAGCAGTACTTC. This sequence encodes CASSTGGGRYEQYF.

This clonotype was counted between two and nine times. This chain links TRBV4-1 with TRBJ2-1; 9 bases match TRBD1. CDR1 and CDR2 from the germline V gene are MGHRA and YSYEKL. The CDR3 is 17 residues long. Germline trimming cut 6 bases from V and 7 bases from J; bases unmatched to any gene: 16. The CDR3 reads CASRGKTGTGPLNEQFF. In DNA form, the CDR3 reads TGCGCCAGCAGGGGCAAAACCGGGACAGGGCCCTTAAATGAGCAGTTCTTC.

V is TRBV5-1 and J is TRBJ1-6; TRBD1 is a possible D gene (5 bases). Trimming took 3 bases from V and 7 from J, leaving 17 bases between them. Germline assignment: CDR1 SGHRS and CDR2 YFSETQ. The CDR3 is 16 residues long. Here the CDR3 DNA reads TGCGCCAGCAGCTCCCGGGACTCCGGGAGAAATTCACCCCTCCACTTT. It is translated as CASSSRDSGRNSPLHF.

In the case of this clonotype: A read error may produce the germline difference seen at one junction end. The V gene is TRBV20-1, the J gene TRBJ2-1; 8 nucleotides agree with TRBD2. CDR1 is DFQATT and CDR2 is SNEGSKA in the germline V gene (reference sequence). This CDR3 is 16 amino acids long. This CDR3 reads CSTRGTSGASYNEQFF. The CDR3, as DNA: TGCAGTACTAGGGGTACTAGCGGTGCCTCCTACAATGAGCAGTTCTTC.

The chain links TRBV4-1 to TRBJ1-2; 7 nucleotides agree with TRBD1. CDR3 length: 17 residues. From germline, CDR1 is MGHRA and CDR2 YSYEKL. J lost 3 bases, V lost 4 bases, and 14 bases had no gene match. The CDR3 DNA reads TGCGCCAGCAGCCGGATATCACCGACAGGGATGGACTATGGCTACACCTTC. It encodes CASSRISPTGMDYGYTF.

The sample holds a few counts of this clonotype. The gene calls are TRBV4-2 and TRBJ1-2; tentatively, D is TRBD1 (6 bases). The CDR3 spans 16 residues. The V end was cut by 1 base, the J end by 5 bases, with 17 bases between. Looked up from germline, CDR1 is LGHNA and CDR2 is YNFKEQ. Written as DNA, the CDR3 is TGTGCCAGCAGCCAAGCCCCGGAGGGGGGGCGGTATGGCTACACCTTC. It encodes CASSQAPEGGRYGYTF.

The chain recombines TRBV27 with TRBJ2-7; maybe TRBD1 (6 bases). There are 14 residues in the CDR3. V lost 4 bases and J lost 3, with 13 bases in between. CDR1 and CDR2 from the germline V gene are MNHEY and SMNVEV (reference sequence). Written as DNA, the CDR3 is TGTGCCAGCAGTTCTAGGACAGTGAGCTACGAGCAGTACTTC. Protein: CASSSRTVSYEQYF.

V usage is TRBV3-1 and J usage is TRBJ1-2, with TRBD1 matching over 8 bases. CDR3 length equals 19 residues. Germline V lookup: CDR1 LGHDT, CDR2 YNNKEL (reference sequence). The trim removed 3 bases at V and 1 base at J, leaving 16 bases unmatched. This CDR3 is CASSHQPDRVRVSNYGYTF. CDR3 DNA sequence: TGTGCCAGCAGCCATCAACCGGACAGGGTTCGAGTCAGTAACTATGGCTACACCTTC.

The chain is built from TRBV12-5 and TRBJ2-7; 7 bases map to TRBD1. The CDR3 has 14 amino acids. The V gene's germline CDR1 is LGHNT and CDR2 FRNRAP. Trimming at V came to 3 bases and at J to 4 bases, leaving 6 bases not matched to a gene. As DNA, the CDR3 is TGTGCTAGTGGTTTAGGACAGGCCCCATACGAGCAGTACTTC. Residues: CASGLGQAPYEQYF.

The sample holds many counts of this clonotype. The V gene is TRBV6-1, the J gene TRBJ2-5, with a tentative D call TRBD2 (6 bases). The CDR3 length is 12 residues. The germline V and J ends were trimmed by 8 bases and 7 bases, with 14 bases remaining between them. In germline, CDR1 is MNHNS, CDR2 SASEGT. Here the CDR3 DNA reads TGTGCCAGCGGAGGGCGCAGTGCGACCCAGTACTTC. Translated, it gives CASGGRSATQYF.

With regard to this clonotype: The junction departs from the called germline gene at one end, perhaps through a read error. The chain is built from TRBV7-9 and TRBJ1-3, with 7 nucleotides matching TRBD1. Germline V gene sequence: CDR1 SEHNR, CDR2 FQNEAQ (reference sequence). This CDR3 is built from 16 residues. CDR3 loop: CASSYDRDTPGNAIYF. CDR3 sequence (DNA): TGTGCCAGCAGCTACGACAGGGACACACCTGGAAACGCCATATATTTT.

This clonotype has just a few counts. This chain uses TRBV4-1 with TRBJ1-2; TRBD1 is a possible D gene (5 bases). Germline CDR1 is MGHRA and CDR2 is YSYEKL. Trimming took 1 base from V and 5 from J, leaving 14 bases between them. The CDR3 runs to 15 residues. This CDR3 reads CASSQGFSRVYGYTF. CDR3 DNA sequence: TGCGCCAGCAGCCAAGGGTTCTCCAGGGTGTATGGCTACACCTTC.

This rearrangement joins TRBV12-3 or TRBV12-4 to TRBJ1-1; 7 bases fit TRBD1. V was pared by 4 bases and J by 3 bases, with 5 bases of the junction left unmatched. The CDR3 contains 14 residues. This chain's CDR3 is CASSSSRGYTEAFF. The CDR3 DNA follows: TGTGCCAGCAGTTCTTCCAGGGGGTACACTGAAGCTTTCTTT.

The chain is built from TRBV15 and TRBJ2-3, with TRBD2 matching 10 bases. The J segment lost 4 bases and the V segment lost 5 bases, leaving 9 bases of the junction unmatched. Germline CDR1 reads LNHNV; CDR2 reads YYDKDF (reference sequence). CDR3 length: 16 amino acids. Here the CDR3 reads CATSGRTSGGSDTQYF. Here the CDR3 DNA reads TGTGCCACCAGCGGCCGGACTAGCGGAGGATCAGATACGCAGTATTTT.

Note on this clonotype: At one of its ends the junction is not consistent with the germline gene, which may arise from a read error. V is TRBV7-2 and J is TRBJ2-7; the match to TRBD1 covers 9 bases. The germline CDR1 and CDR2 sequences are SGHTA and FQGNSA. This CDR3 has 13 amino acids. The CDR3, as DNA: TGTGTCAGCAGCTTAGGGACAGGGTACGAGCAGTACTTC. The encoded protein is CVSSLGTGYEQYF. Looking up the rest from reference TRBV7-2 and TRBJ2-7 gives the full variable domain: GAGVSQSPSNKVTEKGKDVELRCDPISGHTALYWYRQSLGQGLEFLIYFQGNSAPDKSGLPSDRFSAERTGGSVSTLTIQRTQQEDSAVYLCVSSLGTGYEQYFGPGTRLTVT.

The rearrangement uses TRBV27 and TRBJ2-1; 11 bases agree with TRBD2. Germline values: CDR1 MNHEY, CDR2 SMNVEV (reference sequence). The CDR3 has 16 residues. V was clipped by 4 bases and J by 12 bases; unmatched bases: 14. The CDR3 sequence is CASSSIAGGPPGGQFF. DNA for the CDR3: TGTGCCAGCAGTTCAATAGCGGGAGGGCCCCCTGGTGGGCAGTTCTTC.

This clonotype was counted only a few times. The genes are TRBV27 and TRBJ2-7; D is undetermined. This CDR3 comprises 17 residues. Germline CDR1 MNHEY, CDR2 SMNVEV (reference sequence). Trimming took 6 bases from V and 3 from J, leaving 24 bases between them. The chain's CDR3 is CASSPKGLGRLDYEQYF. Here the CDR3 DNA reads TGTGCCAGCAGCCCTAAGGGTTTAGGCCGGCTAGACTACGAGCAGTACTTC.

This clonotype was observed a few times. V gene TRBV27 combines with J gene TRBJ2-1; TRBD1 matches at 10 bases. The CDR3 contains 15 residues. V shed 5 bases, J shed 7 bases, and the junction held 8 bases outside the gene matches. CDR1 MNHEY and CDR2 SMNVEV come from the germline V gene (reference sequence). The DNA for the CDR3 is TGTGCCAGCAGTACCACCGGGACAGGGGCTAATGAGCAGTTCTTC. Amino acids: CASSTTGTGANEQFF.

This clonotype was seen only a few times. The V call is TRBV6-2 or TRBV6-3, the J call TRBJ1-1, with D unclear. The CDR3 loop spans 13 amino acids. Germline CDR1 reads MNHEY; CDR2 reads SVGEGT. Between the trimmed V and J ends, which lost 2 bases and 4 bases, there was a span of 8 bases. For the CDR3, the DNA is TGTGCCAGCAGTTACCCGGGGTTCACTGAAGCTTTCTTT. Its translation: CASSYPGFTEAFF.